Following are 11 T cell receptor beta chains from one sample sequenced in a study of blood T cell repertoires in COVID-19. Sequencing was performed with immunoSEQ multiplex PCR; in TCRdb, only in-frame clones are kept and a portion is missing. This table has 250,000 to 300,000 clones, approximately 87% appearing once. Material: peripheral blood. The receptor source for this set is a middle-aged woman who had recovered from COVID-19.

The rearrangement links TRBV2 to TRBJ2-5; the D gene is possibly TRBD1 (5 bases). The CDR3 contains 12 residues. V dropped 4 bases and J dropped 6 bases, with 9 bases sitting between them. Germline assignment: CDR1 SNHLY and CDR2 FYNNEI. CDR3 coding DNA: TGTGCCAGCAGTGTTGGGGCCAAGACCCAGTACTTC. Its translation is CASSVGAKTQYF.

This chain links TRBV5-5 with TRBJ1-2, with D maybe TRBD1 (5 bases). The CDR3 is 14 residues long. Germline CDR1 SGHKS, CDR2 YYEKEE (reference sequence). Deletions cut 2 bases from V and 4 bases from J, with 12 bases between. For the CDR3, the DNA is TGTGCCAGCAGCTTTTCATCCGGGGGCTATGGCTACACCTTC. Amino acid sequence: CASSFSSGGYGYTF.

This clone turned up a few times. The chain combines TRBV4-1 with TRBJ2-7, with 7 bases fitting TRBD1. This CDR3 comprises 12 residues. The V gene end was trimmed by 5 bases and the J gene end by 6 bases; junction bases not matched to a gene: 4. Germline-derived CDR1 and CDR2 are MGHRA and YSYEKL. The CDR3 DNA reads as TGCGCCAGCAGCAGGGGGCCCTCCGAGCAGTACTTC. Protein: CASSRGPSEQYF.

This chain links TRBV5-1 with TRBJ1-6; D unresolved. The CDR3 contains 14 residues. Germline CDR1 SGHRS, CDR2 YFSETQ. Trimming stripped 1 base from V and 7 bases from J, with 9 bases between. CDR3 nucleotide sequence: TGCGCCAGCAGCTTGACGGCAGCGAATTCACCCCTCCACTTT. Its translation is CASSLTAANSPLHF.

The V gene is TRBV5-1, the J gene TRBJ2-2, with 9 bases aligning to TRBD1. The CDR3 extends over 15 amino acids. Germline trimming cut 3 bases from V and 6 bases from J; bases unmatched to any gene: 6. Looked up from germline, CDR1 is SGHRS and CDR2 is YFSETQ. DNA for the CDR3: TGCGCCAGCAGCTGGGGGACAGGGTACGCCGGGGAGCTGTTTTTT. Amino acid sequence: CASSWGTGYAGELFF.

The chain couples TRBV27 to TRBJ1-6; D perhaps matches TRBD1 (6 bases). V lost 3 bases and J lost 10, with 19 bases in between. CDR1 is MNHEY, CDR2 SMNVEV, per germline (reference sequence). This CDR3 is built from 16 residues. CDR3 protein: CASSLFPGGQGSPLHF. The CDR3 region has the DNA TGTGCCAGCAGTTTGTTCCCGGGGGGGCAGGGGTCACCCCTCCACTTT.

The chain is built from TRBV5-4 and TRBJ1-3; TRBD1 aligns across 10 bases. There are 14 residues in the CDR3. Germline CDR1 and CDR2: SGHNT and YYREEE (reference sequence). V shed 3 bases and J 8 bases; nucleotides not matched to a gene: 5. The CDR3: CASSSDRGTDTIYF. Here the CDR3 DNA reads TGTGCCAGCAGCTCGGACAGGGGGACCGACACCATATATTTT. Full variable domain (remainder filled in from reference TRBV5-4 and TRBJ1-3): ETGVTQSPTHLIKTRGQQVTLRCSSQSGHNTVSWYQQALGQGPQFIFQYYREEENGRGNFPPRFSGLQFPNYSSELNVNALELDDSALYLCASSSDRGTDTIYFGEGSWLTVV.

This chain links TRBV30 with TRBJ2-5; TRBD1 matches at 7 bases. The junction had 5 bases not matched to a gene; V was cut back by 3 bases and J by 4 bases. The germline gives CDR1 GTSNPN, CDR2 SVGIG (reference sequence). The CDR3 covers 13 residues. The CDR3 sequence: CAWRTGSGETQYF. CDR3 DNA: TGTGCCTGGAGGACAGGGAGCGGAGAGACCCAGTACTTC.

This clone was detected once. The genes are TRBV10-3 and TRBJ2-3, with 8 bases aligning to TRBD2. V dropped 4 bases and J dropped 4; count of bases not matched to a gene: 10. This CDR3 region has 16 residues. From germline, CDR1 is ENHRY and CDR2 SYGVKD. CDR3 region: CAISASGGLSADTQYF. The DNA of the CDR3 is TGTGCCATCAGTGCCAGCGGGGGACTGTCTGCAGATACGCAGTATTTT.

The genes are TRBV12-5 and TRBJ1-4; D might be TRBD1 (6 bases). V was pared by 2 bases and J by 4 bases, with 8 bases between. This CDR3 spans 14 amino acids. Germline CDR1 is LGHNT and CDR2 is FRNRAP. Written as DNA, the CDR3 is TGTGCTAGTGGTTTGAACAGGGTTAATGAAAAACTGTTTTTT. This codes for CASGLNRVNEKLFF.

This rearrangement joins TRBV6-6 to TRBJ1-4; TRBD1 is a possible D gene (5 bases). The germline gives CDR1 MNHNY, CDR2 SVGAGI (reference sequence). The V gene lost 4 bases and the J gene lost 2 bases, with 11 bases spanning the gap. The length of the CDR3 is 15 residues. CDR3 protein: CASSFAPGTNEKLFF. CDR3 sequence (DNA): TGTGCCAGCAGTTTCGCTCCAGGGACTAATGAAAAACTGTTTTTT.